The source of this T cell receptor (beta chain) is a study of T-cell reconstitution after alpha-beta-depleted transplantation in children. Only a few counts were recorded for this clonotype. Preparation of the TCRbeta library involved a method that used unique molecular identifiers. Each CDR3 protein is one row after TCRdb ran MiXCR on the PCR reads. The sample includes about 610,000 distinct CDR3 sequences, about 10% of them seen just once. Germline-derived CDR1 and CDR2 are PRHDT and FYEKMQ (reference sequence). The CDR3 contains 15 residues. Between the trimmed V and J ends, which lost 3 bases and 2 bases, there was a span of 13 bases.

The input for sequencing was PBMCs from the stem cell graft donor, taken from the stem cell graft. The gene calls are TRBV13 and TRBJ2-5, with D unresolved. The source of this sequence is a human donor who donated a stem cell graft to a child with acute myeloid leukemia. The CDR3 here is CASSFHSRAQETQYF. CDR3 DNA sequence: TGTGCCAGCAGCTTTCATTCCCGGGCTCAAGAGACCCAGTACTTC. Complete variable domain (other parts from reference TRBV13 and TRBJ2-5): AAGVIQSPRHLIKEKRETATLKCYPIPRHDTVYWYQQGPGQDPQFLISFYEKMQSDKGSIPDRFSAQQFSDYHSELNMSSLELGDSALYFCASSFHSRAQETQYFGPGTRLLVL.